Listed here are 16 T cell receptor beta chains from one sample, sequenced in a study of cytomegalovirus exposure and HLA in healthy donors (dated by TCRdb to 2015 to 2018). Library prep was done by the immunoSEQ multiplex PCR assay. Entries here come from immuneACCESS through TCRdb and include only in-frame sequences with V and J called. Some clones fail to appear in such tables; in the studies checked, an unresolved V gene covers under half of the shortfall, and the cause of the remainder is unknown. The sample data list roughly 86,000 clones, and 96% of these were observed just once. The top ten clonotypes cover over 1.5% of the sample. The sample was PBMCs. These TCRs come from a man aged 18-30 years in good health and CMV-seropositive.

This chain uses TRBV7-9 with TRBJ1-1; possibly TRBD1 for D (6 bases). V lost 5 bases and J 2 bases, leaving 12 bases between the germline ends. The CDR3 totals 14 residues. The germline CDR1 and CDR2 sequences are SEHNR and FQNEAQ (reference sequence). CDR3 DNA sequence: TGTGCCAGCAGCCTAAGGACAGTAAACACTGAAGCTTTCTTT. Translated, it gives CASSLRTVNTEAFF.

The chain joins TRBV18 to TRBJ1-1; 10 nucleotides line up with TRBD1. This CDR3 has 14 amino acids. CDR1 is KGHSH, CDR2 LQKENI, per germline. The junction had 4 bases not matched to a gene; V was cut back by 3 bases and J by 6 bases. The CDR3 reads CASSPGTGAPEAFF. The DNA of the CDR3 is TGTGCCAGCTCACCCGGGACAGGGGCGCCTGAAGCTTTCTTT. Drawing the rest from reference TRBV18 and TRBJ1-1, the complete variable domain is NAGVMQNPRHLVRRRGQEARLRCSPMKGHSHVYWYRQLPEEGLKFMVYLQKENIIDESGMPKERFSAEFPKEGPSILRIQQVVRGDSAAYFCASSPGTGAPEAFFGQGTRLTVV.

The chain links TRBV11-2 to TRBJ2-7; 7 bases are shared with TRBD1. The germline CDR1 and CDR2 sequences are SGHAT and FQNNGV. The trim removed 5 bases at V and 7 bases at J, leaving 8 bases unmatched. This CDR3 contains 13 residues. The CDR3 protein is CASSGMDRIEQYF. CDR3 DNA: TGTGCCAGCAGCGGAATGGACAGGATAGAGCAGTACTTC.

The CDR3, as DNA: TGTGCCAGCAGCTTAGTATCGACAGGCTCCTACGAGCAGTACTTC. Its protein product is CASSLVSTGSYEQYF. This chain joins TRBV11-1 and TRBJ2-7; D is perhaps TRBD1 (6 bases). CDR1 SGHAT and CDR2 FQDESV come from the germline V gene (reference sequence). Trimming took 1 base from V and 0 from J, leaving 10 bases between them. The CDR3 length is 15 residues.

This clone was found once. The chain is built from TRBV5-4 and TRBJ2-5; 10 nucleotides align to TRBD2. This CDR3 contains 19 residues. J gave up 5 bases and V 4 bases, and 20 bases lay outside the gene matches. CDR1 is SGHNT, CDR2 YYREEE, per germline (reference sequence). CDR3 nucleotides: TGTGCCAGCAGCCCCGGGCCCCTTGCTAGCGGGAGACGCAGGGAGACCCAGTACTTC. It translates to CASSPGPLASGRRRETQYF.

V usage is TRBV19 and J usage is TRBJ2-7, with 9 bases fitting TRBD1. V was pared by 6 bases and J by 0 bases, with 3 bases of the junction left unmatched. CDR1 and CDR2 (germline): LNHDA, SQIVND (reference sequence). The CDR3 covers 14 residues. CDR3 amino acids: CASSGTGSSYEQYF. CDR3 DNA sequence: TGTGCCAGTAGCGGGACAGGGAGCTCCTACGAGCAGTACTTC.

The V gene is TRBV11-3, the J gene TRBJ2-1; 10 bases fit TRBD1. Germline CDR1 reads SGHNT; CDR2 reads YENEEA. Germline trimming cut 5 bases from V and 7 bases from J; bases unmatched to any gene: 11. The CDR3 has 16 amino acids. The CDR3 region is CASSVWDRGGENEQFF. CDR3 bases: TGTGCCAGCAGCGTATGGGACAGGGGAGGGGAAAATGAGCAGTTCTTC.

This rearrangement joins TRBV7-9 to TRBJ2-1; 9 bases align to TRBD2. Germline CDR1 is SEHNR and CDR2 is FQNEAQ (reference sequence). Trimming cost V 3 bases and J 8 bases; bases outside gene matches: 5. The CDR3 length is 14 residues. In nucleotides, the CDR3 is TGTGCCAGCAGCTTCTCTAGCGGGAAGGATGAGCAGTTCTTC. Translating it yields CASSFSSGKDEQFF.

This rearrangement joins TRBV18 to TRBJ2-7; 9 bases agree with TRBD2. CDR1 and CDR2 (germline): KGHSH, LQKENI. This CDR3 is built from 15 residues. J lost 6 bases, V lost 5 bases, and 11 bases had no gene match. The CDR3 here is CASSSSSGTIGEQYF. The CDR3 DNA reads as TGTGCCAGCTCATCTTCTAGCGGGACTATAGGCGAGCAGTACTTC.

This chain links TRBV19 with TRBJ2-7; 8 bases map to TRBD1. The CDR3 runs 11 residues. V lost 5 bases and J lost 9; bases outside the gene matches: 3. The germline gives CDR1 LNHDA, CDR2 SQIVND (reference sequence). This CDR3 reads CASSDGQGQYF. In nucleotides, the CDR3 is TGTGCCAGTAGTGACGGACAGGGGCAGTACTTC.

CDR3 bases: TGTGCCTGGAGTGGAGGGAGTAGGGAGACCCAGTACTTC. As protein: CAWSGGSRETQYF. V is TRBV30 and J is TRBJ2-5; tentatively, D is TRBD2 (5 bases). The V end was cut by 1 base, the J end by 5 bases, with 11 bases between. The CDR3 has 13 residues. Looked up from germline, CDR1 is GTSNPN and CDR2 is SVGIG (reference sequence).

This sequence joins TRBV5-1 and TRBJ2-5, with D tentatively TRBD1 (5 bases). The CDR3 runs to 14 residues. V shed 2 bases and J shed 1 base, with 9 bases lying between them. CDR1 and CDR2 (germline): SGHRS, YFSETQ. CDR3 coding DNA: TGCGCCAGCAGCTTCTTAGACAGCCAAGAGACCCAGTACTTC. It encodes CASSFLDSQETQYF. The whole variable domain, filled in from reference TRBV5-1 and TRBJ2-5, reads KAGVTQTPRYLIKTRGQQVTLSCSPISGHRSVSWYQQTPGQGLQFLFEYFSETQRNKGNFPGRFSGRQFSNSRSEMNVSTLELGDSALYLCASSFLDSQETQYFGPGTRLLVL.

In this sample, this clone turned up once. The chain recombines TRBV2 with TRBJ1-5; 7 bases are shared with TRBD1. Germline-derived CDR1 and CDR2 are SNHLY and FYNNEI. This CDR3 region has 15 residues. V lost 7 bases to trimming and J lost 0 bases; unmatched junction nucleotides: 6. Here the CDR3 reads CASTRGLASNQPQHF. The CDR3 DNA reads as TGTGCCAGCACGAGGGGGCTGGCTAGCAATCAGCCCCAGCATTTT.

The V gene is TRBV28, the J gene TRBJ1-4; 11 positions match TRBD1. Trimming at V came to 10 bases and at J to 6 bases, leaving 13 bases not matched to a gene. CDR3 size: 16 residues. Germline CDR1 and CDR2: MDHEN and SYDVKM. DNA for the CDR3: TGTGCCACCGGGACAGGGGGACAGGGCTCCTATGAAAAACTGTTTTTT. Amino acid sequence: CATGTGGQGSYEKLFF. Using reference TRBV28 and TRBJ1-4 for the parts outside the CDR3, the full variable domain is DVKVTQSSRYLVKRTGEKVFLECVQDMDHENMFWYRQDPGLGLRLIYFSYDVKMKEKGDIPEGYSVSREKKERFSLILESASTNQTSMYLCATGTGGQGSYEKLFFGSGTQLSVL.

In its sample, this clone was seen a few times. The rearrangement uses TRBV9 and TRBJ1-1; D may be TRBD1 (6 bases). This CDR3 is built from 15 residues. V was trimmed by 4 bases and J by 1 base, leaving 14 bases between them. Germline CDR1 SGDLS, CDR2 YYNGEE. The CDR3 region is CASSPRTVRNTEAFF. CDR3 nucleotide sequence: TGTGCCAGCAGCCCACGGACAGTAAGGAACACTGAAGCTTTCTTT.

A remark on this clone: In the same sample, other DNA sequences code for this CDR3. The CDR3 protein is CASSPGTGHYEQYF. CDR3 coding DNA: TGCGCCAGCAGCCCAGGGACAGGACACTACGAGCAGTACTTC. The chain has TRBV5-1 and TRBJ2-7, with TRBD1 matching over 8 bases. V dropped 4 bases and J dropped 3; count of bases not matched to a gene: 6. Germline values: CDR1 SGHRS, CDR2 YFSETQ. CDR3 length: 14 residues.